This T cell receptor beta chain is drawn from a study of shared clonotypes between healthy human individuals. General observations from the study: Sharing across four donors was highest in naive CD4 (approximately 5%) and lowest in memory CD8 (about 0.4%).

The donors, all of them Caucasian adults, lived in Nashville, Tennessee. CD8 memory merged CD45RO+ with CCR7-negative CD45RA+ TemRA cells. Notes on this clone: Its antigen remains unidentified.

Measured with immunoSEQ multiplex PCR; TCRdb has only the in-frame clones, and not every one. The sample records some 700,000 clones, about 92% being singletons. Germline CDR1 reads MDHEN; CDR2 reads SYDVKM. V lost 6 bases, J lost 2 bases, and 11 bases lay in between. The CDR3 is 13 amino acids. The chain uses TRBV28 and TRBJ2-7, with D possibly TRBD2 on 6 matching bases. The sequenced sample was memory CD8+ T cells from PBMCs. The subset is: CD45RO+ cells pooled with CCR7-negative TemRA cells. The sequence derives from a man aged 18 to 35 in good health. Some clones in this sample may be carry-over from other donors' samples. CDR3 sequence: CASSELAAYEQYF. The CDR3 coding sequence is TGTGCCAGCAGCGAACTAGCCGCCTACGAGCAGTACTTC.